These T cell receptor beta chains were read from a single sample in a study of T cell responses to AZD1222 COVID-19 vaccine. The assay was immunoSEQ multiplex PCR, and TCRdb's table has in-frame clones only and misses some. The data contain 72,000 or so clones, around 90% of them singletons. Sequenced here: peripheral blood, sampled on day 0 of AZD1222 vaccination. The receptors here all came from an adult in good health. Both conserved end residues are part of each CDR3. The D gene is left open where the match is weak. The size field is filled for only some rows; it gives once, few, many or a size class.

clone size	D gene	J gene	V gene	CDR3 protein	CDR3 DNA
.	.	TRBJ1-5	TRBV6-5	CAASSAPPGPQHF	TGTGCCGCCTCCAGCGCTCCCCCAGGCCCCCAGCATTTT
.	.	TRBJ1-3	TRBV11-2	CASSPGRDTIYF	TGTGCCAGCAGTCCTGGAAGGGACACCATATATTTT
.	.	TRBJ1-6	TRBV6-5	CASSSERRRPLHF	TGTGCCAGCAGTTCTGAACGGAGAAGACCCCTCCACTTT
.	.	TRBJ1-2	TRBV5-4	CASSPGSGGYGYTF	TGTGCCAGCAGCCCTGGTTCGGGAGGCTATGGCTACACCTTC
.	TRBD1	TRBJ1-5	TRBV7-2	CASSLDRGPNQPQHF	TGTGCCAGCAGCTTAGACAGGGGCCCCAATCAGCCCCAGCATTTT
.	TRBD1	TRBJ2-2	TRBV29-1	CSVELDRGTRRITGELFF	TGCAGCGTTGAACTGGACAGGGGCACCCGCAGGATCACCGGGGAGCTGTTTTTT
.	.	TRBJ2-2	TRBV7-7	CASSMRGGFPGELFF	TGTGCCAGCAGCATGCGGGGAGGTTTTCCCGGGGAGCTGTTTTTT
.	.	TRBJ1-5	TRBV7-3	CASSPDSNQPQHF	TGTGCCAGCAGCCCGGACAGTAATCAGCCCCAGCATTTT
.	.	TRBJ2-1	TRBV5-5	CASSLGLPSYNEQFF	TGTGCCAGCAGTCTGGGACTGCCCTCCTACAATGAGCAGTTCTTC
.	.	TRBJ1-6	TRBV30	CAWSVRTGGSPLHF	TGTGCCTGGAGTGTGCGGACCGGTGGTTCACCCCTCCACTTT
.	.	TRBJ2-5	TRBV6-5	CASSPRRAETQYF	TGTGCCAGCAGTCCCCGCAGGGCAGAGACCCAGTACTTC
.	TRBD1	TRBJ1-5	TRBV30	CAWSSGRQGGNQPQHF	TGTGCCTGGAGTAGCGGGCGTCAGGGGGGGAATCAGCCCCAGCATTTT
.	.	TRBJ1-4	TRBV20-1	CSVAGYEKLFF	TGCAGTGTAGCAGGGTATGAAAAACTGTTTTTT
.	TRBD2	TRBJ2-2	TRBV7-9	CASRGGLAGSGELFF	TGTGCCAGCAGGGGAGGACTAGCGGGCTCCGGGGAGCTGTTTTTT
once	.	TRBJ2-5	TRBV3-1/TRBV3-2	CASSQGLEETQYF	TGTGCCAGCAGCCAAGGACTAGAAGAGACCCAGTACTTC
.	TRBD1	TRBJ1-1	TRBV19	CASSSSRDRNTEAFF	TGTGCCAGTAGTAGCTCCCGGGACAGAAACACTGAAGCTTTCTTT
.	.	TRBJ1-2	TRBV6-5	CASTGDSYTF	TGTGCCAGCACGGGCGACAGCTACACCTTC
.	.	TRBJ1-1	TRBV7-8	CASSLSREERAFF	TGTGCCAGCAGCCTCTCTCGAGAGGAGAGAGCTTTCTTT
once	.	TRBJ1-2	TRBV7-8	CASSPPAGGAFDYGYTF	TGTGCCAGCAGCCCTCCTGCGGGGGGAGCGTTCGACTATGGCTACACCTTC
.	.	TRBJ2-3	TRBV18	CASSPGSGSGSDTQYF	TGTGCCAGCTCACCAGGGTCCGGGAGCGGGTCAGATACGCAGTATTTT
.	TRBD2	TRBJ2-1	TRBV29-1	CSVSGEAILGGEQFF	TGCAGCGTGTCCGGGGAGGCTATCCTCGGGGGGGAGCAGTTCTTC
.	.	TRBJ2-2	TRBV4-1	CASSQDLGLPGGTGELFF	TGCGCCAGCAGCCAAGATTTGGGACTCCCCGGTGGCACCGGGGAGCTGTTTTTT
.	.	TRBJ2-3	TRBV7-9	CASSSLADTQYF	TGTGCCAGCAGCTCACTTGCCGATACGCAGTATTTT
.	.	TRBJ2-7	TRBV2	CASSEGGLFNSYEQYF	TGTGCCAGCAGTGAAGGGGGCCTCTTCAACTCCTACGAGCAGTACTTC
.	.	TRBJ1-2	TRBV7-9	CASSLAGRLTYGYTF	TGTGCCAGCAGCTTAGCGGGACGGCTTACCTATGGCTACACCTTC
.	.	TRBJ1-1	TRBV5-1	CASSLAEVPATTAFF	TGCGCCAGCAGCTTGGCGGAAGTGCCAGCCACAACCGCTTTCTTT
.	.	TRBJ1-5	TRBV10-2	CASRKHRDNQPQHF	TGCGCCAGCAGGAAACACAGGGACAATCAGCCCCAGCATTTT
.	.	TRBJ2-1	TRBV19	CASSIVGNNEQFF	TGTGCCAGTAGTATCGTCGGAAACAATGAGCAGTTCTTC
.	.	TRBJ2-4	TRBV3-1/TRBV3-2	CASSQSGPGALNIQYF	TGTGCCAGCAGCCAATCGGGACCTGGCGCGTTAAACATTCAGTACTTC
.	.	TRBJ1-2	TRBV7-9	CASLGRANYGYTF	TGTGCCAGCCTGGGCAGGGCGAACTATGGCTACACCTTC
.	TRBD1	TRBJ2-6	TRBV5-1	CASSLSGTGASSGANVLTF	TGCGCCAGCAGCTTGTCCGGGACAGGGGCCTCCTCTGGGGCCAACGTCCTGACTTTC
few	TRBD2	TRBJ2-7	TRBV7-2	CASSYTIKRELNF	TGTGCCAGCAGCTATACAATAAAGCGGGAGCTGAACTTC
.	.	TRBJ2-5	TRBV11-1	CASSPRTEETQYF	TGTGCCAGCAGCCCCCGGACAGAAGAGACCCAGTACTTC
.	.	TRBJ2-5	TRBV7-8	CASSFNLGQQETQYF	TGTGCCAGCAGCTTCAACCTAGGACAACAAGAGACCCAGTACTTC
.	.	TRBJ1-1	TRBV6-5	CASTVPGAAEAFF	TGTGCCAGCACCGTTCCGGGAGCAGCTGAAGCTTTCTTT